The rows below give T cell receptor beta chains drawn from one sample of a study of Ad26.COV2.S vaccination and SARS-CoV-2 variants. Data came from immunoSEQ multiplex PCR; TCRdb stores just in-frame clones and leaves some out. The table lists 400,000 to 450,000 clones, 75% to 95% of them singletons. Source: peripheral blood, taken in a trial of Ad26.COV2.S vaccine versus placebo. The receptors were sampled from a person between 18 and 60 years old who received the Ad26.COV2.S COVID-19 vaccine or a placebo. CDR3s include the opening cysteine and the closing phenylalanine or tryptophan. A D gene is named only where the DNA matches it firmly. Part of the rows lack a size; the others show once, few, many or a class for expanded clones.

D	size	V	J	DNA	CDR3
TRBD2	-	TRBV5-5	TRBJ2-7	TGTGCCAGCAGCATGGGACTAGCGAAACCCTACGAGCAGTACTTC	CASSMGLAKPYEQYF
TRBD1	-	TRBV3-1/TRBV3-2	TRBJ1-6	TGTGCCAGCAGCCAAGGGACAGGGAGCAATTCACCCCTCCACTTT	CASSQGTGSNSPLHF
-	-	TRBV20-1	TRBJ2-7	TGCAGTGTCCCGGCCGGGACTGAGCAGTACTTC	CSVPAGTEQYF
-	-	TRBV11-2	TRBJ1-2	TGTGCCAGCACCCCCGACAGACTACTCTATGGCTACACCTTC	CASTPDRLLYGYTF
TRBD1	-	TRBV27	TRBJ2-2	TGTGCCAGCAGTCCGGCCAGGGGGCGCGTCGCGAACACCGGGGAGCTGTTTTTT	CASSPARGRVANTGELFF
-	once	TRBV7-8	TRBJ2-5	TGTGCCAGCAGCCGCGCAGGCGCACCCGGGGAGACCCAGTACTTC	CASSRAGAPGETQYF
-	-	TRBV12-5	TRBJ2-7	TGTGCTAGTGGTTTTGGACACACCTACGAGCAGTACTTC	CASGFGHTYEQYF
-	-	TRBV6-5	TRBJ1-6	TGTGCCAGCAGTTACTCGGCAGGGGATAATTCACCCCTCCACTTT	CASSYSAGDNSPLHF
-	-	TRBV3-1/TRBV3-2	TRBJ2-7	TGTGCCAGCAGCCTAGGCGGGGTAGAGTACCCCTACGAGCAGTACTTC	CASSLGGVEYPYEQYF
-	-	TRBV4-1	TRBJ2-1	TGCGCCAGCAGTAGGGACAATGAGCAGTTCTTC	CASSRDNEQFF
TRBD2	-	TRBV5-1	TRBJ2-1	TGCGCCAGCAGCTCTTGGACTAGCGGGGCCGCCTACAATGAGCAGTTCTTC	CASSSWTSGAAYNEQFF
-	-	TRBV4-1	TRBJ2-1	TGCGCCAGCAGCCAAGATTTTAGGGCCGGGGTCTACAATGAGCAGTTCTTC	CASSQDFRAGVYNEQFF
-	-	TRBV30	TRBJ2-7	TGTGCCTGGAGTGCGGGCCCACGTTACGAGCAGTACTTC	CAWSAGPRYEQYF
-	-	TRBV12-3/TRBV12-4	TRBJ2-7	TGTGCCAGCAATTCCCGAGGCACCTACGAGCAGTACTTC	CASNSRGTYEQYF
-	-	TRBV4-3	TRBJ2-2	TGCGCCAGCAGCCAAGGACTTGGCGGGGAGCTGTTTTTT	CASSQGLGGELFF